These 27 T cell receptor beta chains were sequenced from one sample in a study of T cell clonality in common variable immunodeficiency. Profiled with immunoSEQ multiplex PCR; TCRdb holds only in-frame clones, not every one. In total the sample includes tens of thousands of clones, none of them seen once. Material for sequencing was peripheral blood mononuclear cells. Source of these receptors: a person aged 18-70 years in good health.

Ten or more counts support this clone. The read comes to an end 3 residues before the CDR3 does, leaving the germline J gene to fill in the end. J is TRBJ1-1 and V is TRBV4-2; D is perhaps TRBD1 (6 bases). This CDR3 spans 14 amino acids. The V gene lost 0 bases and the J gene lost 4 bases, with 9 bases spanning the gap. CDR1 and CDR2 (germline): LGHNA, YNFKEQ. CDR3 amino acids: CASSQDRGGTEAFF. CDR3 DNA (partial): TGTGCCAGCAGCCAAGACAGGGGAGGCACTGAA.

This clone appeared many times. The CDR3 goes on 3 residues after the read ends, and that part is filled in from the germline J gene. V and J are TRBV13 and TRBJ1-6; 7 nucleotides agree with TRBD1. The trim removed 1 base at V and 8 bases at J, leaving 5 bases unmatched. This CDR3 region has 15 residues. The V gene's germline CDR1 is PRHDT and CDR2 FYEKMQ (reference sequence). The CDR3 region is CASSLDRGGDSPLHF. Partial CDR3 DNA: TGTGCCAGCAGCTTAGATCGAGGGGGCGATTCACCC.

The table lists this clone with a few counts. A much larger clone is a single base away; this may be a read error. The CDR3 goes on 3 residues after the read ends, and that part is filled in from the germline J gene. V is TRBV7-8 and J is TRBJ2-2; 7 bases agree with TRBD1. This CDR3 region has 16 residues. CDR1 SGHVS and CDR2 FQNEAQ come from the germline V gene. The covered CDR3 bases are TGTGCCAGCAGCTACCAACAGGGGTTAGGGGCCAACGTG. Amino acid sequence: CASSYQQGLGANV. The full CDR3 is CASSYQQGLGANVLFF.

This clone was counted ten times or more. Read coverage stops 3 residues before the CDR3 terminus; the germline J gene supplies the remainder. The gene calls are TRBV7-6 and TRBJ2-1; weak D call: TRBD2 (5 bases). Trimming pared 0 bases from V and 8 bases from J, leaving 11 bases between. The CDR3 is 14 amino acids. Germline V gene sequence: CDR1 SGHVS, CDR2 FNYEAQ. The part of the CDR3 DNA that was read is TGTGCCAGCAGCTTAGCCCCGGGGTCGGATGAG. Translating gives CASSLAPGSDE. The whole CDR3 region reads CASSLAPGSDEQFF.

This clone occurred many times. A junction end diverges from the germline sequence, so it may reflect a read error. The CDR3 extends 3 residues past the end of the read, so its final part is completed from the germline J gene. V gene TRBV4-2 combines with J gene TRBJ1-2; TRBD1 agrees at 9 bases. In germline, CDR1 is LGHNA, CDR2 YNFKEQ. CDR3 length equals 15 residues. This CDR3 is CASSQETTGGNGYTF. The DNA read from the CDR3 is TGCGCCAGCAGCCAAGAAACGACAGGGGGTAATGGC.

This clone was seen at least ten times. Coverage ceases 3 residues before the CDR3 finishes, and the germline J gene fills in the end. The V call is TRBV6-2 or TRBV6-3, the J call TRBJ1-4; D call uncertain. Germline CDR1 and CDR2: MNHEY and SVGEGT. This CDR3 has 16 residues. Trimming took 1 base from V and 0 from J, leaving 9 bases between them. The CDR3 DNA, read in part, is TGTGCCAGCAGTTACTTAACGGCGGCAACTAATGAAAAA. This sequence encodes CASSYLTAATNEK. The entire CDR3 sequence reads CASSYLTAATNEKLFF.

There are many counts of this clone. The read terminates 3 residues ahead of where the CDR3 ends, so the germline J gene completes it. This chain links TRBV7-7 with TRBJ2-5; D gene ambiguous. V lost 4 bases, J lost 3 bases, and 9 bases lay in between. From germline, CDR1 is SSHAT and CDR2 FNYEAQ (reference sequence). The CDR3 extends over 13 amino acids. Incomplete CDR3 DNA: TGTGCCAGCAGCTCAGTGTTCGAAGAGACC. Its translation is CASSSVFEET. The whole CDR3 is CASSSVFEETQYF.

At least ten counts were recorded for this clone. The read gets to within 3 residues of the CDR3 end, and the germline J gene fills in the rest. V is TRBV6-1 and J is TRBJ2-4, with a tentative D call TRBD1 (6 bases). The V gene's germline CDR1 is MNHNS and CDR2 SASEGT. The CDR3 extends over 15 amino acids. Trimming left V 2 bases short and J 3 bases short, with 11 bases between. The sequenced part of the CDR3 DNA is TGTGCCAGCAGTGAACAGGGGAGAGGCAAAAACATT. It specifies CASSEQGRGKNI. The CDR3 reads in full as CASSEQGRGKNIQYF.

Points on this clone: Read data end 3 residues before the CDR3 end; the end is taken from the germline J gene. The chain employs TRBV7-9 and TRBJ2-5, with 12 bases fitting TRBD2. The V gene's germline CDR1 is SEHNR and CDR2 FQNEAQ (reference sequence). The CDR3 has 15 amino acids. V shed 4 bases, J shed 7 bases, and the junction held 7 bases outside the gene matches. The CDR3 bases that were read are TGTGCCAGCAGCTCTAGCGGGGGGGCCGGTTGGACC. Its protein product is CASSSSGGAGWT. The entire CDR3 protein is CASSSSGGAGWTQYF.

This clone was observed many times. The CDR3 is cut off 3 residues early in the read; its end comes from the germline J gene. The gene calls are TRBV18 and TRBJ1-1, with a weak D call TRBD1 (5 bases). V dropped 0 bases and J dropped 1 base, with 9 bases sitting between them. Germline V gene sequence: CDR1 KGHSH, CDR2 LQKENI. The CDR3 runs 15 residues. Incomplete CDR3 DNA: TGTGCCAGCTCACCACCTGGACACCAGAACACTGAA. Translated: CASSPPGHQNTE. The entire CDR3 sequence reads CASSPPGHQNTEAFF.

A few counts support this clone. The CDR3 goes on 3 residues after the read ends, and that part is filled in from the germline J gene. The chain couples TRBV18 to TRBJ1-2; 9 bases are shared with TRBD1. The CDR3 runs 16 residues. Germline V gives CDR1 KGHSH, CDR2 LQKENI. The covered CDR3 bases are TGTGCCAGCTCACCACTTTTAGGGACAGGGTCCTACGAC. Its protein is CASSPLLGTGSYD. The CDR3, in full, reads CASSPLLGTGSYDYTF. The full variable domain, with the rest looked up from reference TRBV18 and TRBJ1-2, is NAGVMQNPRHLVRRRGQEARLRCSPMKGHSHVYWYRQLPEEGLKFMVYLQKENIIDESGMPKERFSAEFPKEGPSILRIQQVVRGDSAAYFCASSPLLGTGSYDYTFGSGTRLTVV.

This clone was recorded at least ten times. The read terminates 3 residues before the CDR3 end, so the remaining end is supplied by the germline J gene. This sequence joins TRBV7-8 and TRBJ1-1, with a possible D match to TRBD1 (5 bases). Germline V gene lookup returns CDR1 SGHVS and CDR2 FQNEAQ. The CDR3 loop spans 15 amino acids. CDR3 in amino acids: CASSLESLPGRGAFF. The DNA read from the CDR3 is TGTGCCAGCAGCTTAGAGTCGCTCCCAGGGCGGGGG.

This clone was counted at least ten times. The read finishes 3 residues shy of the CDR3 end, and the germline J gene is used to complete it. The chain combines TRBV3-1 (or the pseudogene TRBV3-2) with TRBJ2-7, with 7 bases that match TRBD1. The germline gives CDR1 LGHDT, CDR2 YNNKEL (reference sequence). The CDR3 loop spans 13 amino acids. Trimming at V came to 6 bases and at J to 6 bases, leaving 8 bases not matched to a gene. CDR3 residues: CASSSDRVGEQYF. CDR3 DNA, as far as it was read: TGTGCCAGCAGTTCAGACAGGGTTGGCGAG.

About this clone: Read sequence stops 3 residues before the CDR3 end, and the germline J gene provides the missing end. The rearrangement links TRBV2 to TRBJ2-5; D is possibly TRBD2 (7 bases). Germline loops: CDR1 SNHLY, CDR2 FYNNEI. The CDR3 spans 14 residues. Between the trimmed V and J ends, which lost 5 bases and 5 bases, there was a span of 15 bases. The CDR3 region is CASSLRGGLETQYF. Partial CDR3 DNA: TGTGCCAGCAGTCTTAGGGGGGGGTTGGAGACC.

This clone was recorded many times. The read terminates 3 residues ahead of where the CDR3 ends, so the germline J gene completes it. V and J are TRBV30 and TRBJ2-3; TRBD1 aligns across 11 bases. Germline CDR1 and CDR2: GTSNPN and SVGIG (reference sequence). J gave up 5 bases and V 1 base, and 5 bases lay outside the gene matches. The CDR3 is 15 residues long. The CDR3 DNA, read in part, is TGTGCCTGGAGTGCGGGACAGGGGGAGAGAGATACG. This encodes CAWSAGQGERDT. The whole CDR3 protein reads CAWSAGQGERDTQYF.

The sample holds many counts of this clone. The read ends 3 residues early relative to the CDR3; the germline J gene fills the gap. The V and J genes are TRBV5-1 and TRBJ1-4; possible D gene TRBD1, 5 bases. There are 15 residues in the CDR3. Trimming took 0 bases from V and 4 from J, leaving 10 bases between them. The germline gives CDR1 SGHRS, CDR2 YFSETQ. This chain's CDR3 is CASSLEGRDNEKLFF. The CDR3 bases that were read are TGCGCCAGCAGCTTGGAGGGCAGGGATAATGAAAAA.

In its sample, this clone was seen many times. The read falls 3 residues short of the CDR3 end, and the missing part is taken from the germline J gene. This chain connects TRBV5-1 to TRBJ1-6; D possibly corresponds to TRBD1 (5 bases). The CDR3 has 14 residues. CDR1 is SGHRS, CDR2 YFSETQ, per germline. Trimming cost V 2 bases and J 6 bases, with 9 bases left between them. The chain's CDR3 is CASSFGGPNSPLHF. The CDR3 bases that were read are TGCGCCAGCAGCTTCGGGGGACCTAATTCACCC.

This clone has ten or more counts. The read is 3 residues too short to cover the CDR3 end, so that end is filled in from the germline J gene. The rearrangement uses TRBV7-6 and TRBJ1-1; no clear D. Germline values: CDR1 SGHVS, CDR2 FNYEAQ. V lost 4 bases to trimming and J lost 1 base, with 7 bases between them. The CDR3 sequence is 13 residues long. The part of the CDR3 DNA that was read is TGTGCCAGCAGCTCCGGTAGGAACACTGAA. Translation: CASSSGRNTE. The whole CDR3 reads CASSSGRNTEAFF.

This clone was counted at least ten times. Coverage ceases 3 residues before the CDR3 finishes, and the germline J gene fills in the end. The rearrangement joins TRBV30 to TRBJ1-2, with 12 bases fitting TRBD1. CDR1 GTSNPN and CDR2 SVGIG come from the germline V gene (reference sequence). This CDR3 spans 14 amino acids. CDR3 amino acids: CAWAGTGGAGVYTF. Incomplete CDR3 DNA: TGTGCCTGGGCCGGGACAGGGGGCGCCGGGGTG.

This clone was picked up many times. The sequenced part of the CDR3 DNA is TGCGCCAGCAGCTTGGGACAGGGTTACACCGGGGAG. Its protein is CASSLGQGYTGE. In full, the CDR3 is CASSLGQGYTGELFF. V is TRBV5-1 and J is TRBJ2-2; 7 nucleotides align to TRBD1. Read data end 3 residues before the CDR3 end; the end is taken from the germline J gene. The germline V gene encodes CDR1 SGHRS and CDR2 YFSETQ. The CDR3 has 15 amino acids. The junction had 2 bases not matched to a gene; V was cut back by 0 bases and J by 3 bases.

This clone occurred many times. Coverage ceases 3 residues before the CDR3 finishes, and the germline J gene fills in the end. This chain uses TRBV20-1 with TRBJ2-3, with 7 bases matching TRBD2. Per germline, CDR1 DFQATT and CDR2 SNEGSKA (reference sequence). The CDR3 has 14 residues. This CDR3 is CSARSGAAWKTQYF. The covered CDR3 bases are TGCAGTGCTAGGAGCGGGGCGGCTTGGAAGACG.

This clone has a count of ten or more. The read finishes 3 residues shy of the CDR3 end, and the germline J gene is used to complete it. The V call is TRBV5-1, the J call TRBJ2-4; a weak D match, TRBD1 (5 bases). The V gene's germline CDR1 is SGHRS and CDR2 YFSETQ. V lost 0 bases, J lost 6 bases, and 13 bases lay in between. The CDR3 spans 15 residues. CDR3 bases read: TGCGCCAGCAGCTTGGAGTTCAAAACAGGAAACATT. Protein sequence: CASSLEFKTGNI. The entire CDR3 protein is CASSLEFKTGNIQYF.

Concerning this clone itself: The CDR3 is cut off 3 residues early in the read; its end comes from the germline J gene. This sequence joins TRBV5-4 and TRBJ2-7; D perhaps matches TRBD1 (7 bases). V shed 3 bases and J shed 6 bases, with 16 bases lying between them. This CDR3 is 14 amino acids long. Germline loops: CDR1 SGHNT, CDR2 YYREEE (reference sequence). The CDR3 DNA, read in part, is TGTGCCAGCAGCTCGCTTCGACAGGGAGGCGAG. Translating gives CASSSLRQGGE. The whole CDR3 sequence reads CASSSLRQGGEQYF. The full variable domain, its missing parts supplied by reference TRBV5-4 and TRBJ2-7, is ETGVTQSPTHLIKTRGQQVTLRCSSQSGHNTVSWYQQALGQGPQFIFQYYREEENGRGNFPPRFSGLQFPNYSSELNVNALELDDSALYLCASSSLRQGGEQYFGPGTRLTVT.

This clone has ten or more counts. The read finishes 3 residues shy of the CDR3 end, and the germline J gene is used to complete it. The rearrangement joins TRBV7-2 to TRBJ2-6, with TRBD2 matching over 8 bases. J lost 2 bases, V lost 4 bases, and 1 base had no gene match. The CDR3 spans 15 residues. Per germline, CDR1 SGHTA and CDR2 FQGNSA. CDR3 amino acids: CASSSGGAGANVLTF. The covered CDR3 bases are TGTGCCAGCAGCTCGGGGGGGGCTGGGGCCAACGTC.

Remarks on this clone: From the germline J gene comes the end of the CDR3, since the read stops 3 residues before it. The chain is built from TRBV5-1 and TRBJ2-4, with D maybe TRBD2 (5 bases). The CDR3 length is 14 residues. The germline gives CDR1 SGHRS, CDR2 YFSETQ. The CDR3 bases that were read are TGCGCCAGCAGCTTGGGGCCGAGCGACTATGGT. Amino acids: CASSLGPSDYG. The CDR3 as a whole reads CASSLGPSDYGQYF.

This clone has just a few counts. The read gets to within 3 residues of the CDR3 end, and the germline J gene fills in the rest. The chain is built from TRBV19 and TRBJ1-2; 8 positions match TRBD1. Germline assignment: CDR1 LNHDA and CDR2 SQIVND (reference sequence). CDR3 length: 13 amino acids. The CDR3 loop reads CASSPRTGYDYTF. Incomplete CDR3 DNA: TGTGCCAGTAGTCCCCGGACAGGGTACGAC. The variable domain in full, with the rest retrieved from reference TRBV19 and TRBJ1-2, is DGGITQSPKYLFRKEGQNVTLSCEQNLNHDAMYWYRQDPGQGLRLIYYSQIVNDFQKGDIAEGYSVSREKKESFPLTVTSAQKNPTAFYLCASSPRTGYDYTFGSGTRLTVV.

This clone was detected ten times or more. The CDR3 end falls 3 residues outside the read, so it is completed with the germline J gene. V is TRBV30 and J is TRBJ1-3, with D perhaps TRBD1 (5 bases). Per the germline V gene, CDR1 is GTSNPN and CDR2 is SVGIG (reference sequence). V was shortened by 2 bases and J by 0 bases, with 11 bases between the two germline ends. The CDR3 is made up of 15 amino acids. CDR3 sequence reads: CAWSRGTPSGNTIYF. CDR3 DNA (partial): TGTGCCTGGAGTCGGGGGACCCCCTCTGGAAACACC.